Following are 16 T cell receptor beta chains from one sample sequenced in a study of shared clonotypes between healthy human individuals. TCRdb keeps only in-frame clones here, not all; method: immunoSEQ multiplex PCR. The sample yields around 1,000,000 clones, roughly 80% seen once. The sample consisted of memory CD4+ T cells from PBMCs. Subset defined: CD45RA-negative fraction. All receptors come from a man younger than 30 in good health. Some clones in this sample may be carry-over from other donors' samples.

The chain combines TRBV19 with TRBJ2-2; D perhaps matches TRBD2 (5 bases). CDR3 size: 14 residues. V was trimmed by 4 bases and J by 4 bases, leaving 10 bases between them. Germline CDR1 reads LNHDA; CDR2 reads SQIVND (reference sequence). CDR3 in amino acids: CASSSRGSTGELFF. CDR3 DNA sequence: TGTGCCAGTAGTAGCCGAGGGAGCACCGGGGAGCTGTTTTTT.

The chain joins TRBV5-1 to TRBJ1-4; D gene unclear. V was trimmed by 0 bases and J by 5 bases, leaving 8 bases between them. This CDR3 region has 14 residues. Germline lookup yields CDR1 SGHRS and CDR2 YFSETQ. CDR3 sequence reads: CASSLAGQNEKLFF. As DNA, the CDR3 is TGCGCCAGCAGCTTGGCGGGCCAGAATGAAAAACTGTTTTTT.

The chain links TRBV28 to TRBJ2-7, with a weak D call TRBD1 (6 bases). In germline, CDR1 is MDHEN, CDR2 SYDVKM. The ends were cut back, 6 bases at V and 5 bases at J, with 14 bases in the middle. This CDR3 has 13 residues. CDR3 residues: CASSGTGFDEQYF. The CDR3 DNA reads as TGTGCCAGCAGCGGCACAGGGTTCGACGAGCAGTACTTC. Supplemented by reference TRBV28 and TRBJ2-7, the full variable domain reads DVKVTQSSRYLVKRTGEKVFLECVQDMDHENMFWYRQDPGLGLRLIYFSYDVKMKEKGDIPEGYSVSREKKERFSLILESASTNQTSMYLCASSGTGFDEQYFGPGTRLTVT.

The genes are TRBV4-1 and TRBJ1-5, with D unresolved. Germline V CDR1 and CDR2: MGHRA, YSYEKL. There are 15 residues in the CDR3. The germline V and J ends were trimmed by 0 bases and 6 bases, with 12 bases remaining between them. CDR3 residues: CASSQDGQVTQPQHF. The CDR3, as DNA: TGCGCCAGCAGCCAAGACGGGCAAGTTACTCAGCCCCAGCATTTT.

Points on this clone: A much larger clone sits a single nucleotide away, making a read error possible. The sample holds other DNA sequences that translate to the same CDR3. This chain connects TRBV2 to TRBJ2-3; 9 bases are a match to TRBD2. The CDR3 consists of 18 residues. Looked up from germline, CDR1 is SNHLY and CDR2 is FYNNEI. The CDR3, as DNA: TGTGCCAGCTACGGCGCTTTAGCGGGAGATCTTAGCACTGATACGCAGTATTTT. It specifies CASYGALAGDLSTDTQYF.

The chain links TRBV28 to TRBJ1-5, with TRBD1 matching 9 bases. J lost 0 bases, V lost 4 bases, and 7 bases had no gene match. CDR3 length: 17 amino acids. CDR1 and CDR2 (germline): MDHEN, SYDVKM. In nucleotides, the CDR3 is TGTGCCAGCAGTTCGGGACAGGGTGGTTATAGCAATCAGCCCCAGCATTTT. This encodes CASSSGQGGYSNQPQHF.

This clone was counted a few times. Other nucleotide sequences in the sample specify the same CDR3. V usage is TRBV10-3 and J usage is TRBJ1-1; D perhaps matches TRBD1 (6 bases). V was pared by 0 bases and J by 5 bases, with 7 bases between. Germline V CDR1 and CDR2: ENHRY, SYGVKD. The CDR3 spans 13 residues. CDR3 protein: CAISESGGTEAFF. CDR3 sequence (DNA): TGTGCCATCAGTGAGTCAGGGGGAACTGAAGCTTTCTTT.

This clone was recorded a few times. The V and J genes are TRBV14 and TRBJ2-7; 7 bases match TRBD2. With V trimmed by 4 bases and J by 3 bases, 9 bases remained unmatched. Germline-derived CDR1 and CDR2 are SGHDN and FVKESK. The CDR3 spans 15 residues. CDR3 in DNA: TGTGCCAGCAGCCCTCTTGCCGGGACTAACTACGAGCAGTACTTC. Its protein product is CASSPLAGTNYEQYF.

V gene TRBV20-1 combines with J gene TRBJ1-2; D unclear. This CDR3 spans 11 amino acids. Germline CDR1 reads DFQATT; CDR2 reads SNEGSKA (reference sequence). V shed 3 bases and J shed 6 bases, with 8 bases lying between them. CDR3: CSASTFDGYTF. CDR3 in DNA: TGCAGTGCTAGTACATTTGATGGCTACACCTTC.

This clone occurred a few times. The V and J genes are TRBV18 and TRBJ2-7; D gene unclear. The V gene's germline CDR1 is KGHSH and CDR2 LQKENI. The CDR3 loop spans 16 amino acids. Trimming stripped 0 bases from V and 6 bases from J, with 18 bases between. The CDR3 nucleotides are TGTGCCAGCTCACCACCGATCTCAAGCGTGAGGCTCGAGCAGTACTTC. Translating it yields CASSPPISSVRLEQYF.

CDR3 loop: CASSGLSATDTQYF. The CDR3 coding sequence is TGTGCCAGTAGTGGATTGTCGGCGACAGATACGCAGTATTTT. The V call is TRBV19, the J call TRBJ2-3, with D uncertain. This CDR3 has 14 amino acids. The V and J ends lost 5 bases and 3 bases respectively, with 12 bases between them. From germline, CDR1 is LNHDA and CDR2 SQIVND (reference sequence).

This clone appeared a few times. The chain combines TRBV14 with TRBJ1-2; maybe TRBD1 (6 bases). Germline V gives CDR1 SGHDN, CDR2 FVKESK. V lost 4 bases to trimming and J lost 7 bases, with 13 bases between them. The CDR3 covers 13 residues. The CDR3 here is CASSPDRWFGYTF. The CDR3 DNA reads TGTGCCAGCAGCCCCGACAGGTGGTTTGGCTACACCTTC.

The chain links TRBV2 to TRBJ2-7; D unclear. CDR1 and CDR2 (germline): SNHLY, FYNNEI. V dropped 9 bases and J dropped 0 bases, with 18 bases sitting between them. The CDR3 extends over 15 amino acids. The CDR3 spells CASFGATLSSYEQYF. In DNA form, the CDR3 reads TGTGCCAGTTTTGGAGCGACCCTGAGCTCCTACGAGCAGTACTTC.

CDR3 in amino acids: CASSATTGPLYEQYF. CDR3 nucleotides: TGCGCCAGCAGCGCTACGACAGGGCCCCTCTACGAGCAGTACTTC. The chain has TRBV5-1 and TRBJ2-7, with 7 bases that match TRBD1. The ends lost 4 bases at V and 3 bases at J; junction bases unmatched: 10. Germline lookup yields CDR1 SGHRS and CDR2 YFSETQ. The CDR3 is 15 amino acids.

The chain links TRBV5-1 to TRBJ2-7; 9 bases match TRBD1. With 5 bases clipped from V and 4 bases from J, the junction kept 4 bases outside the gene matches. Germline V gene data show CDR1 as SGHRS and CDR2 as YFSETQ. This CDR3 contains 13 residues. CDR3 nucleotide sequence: TGCGCCAGCAGAGGGACAGGGTCGTACGAGCAGTACTTC. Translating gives CASRGTGSYEQYF.

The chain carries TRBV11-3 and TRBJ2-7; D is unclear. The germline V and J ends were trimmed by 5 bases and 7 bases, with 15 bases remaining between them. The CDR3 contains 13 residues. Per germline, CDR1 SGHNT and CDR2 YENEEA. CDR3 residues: CASSLLRTGEQYF. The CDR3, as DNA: TGTGCCAGCAGCCTACTGAGGACCGGGGAGCAGTACTTC.